This TCR beta chain was recovered during a study of metastatic and nonmetastatic thyroid tumors. The CDR3 totals 17 residues. V was cut by 3 bases and J by 4 bases, with 21 bases left in between. The germline V gene has CDR1 SGHAT and CDR2 FQDESV (reference sequence). All patients reached thyroid surgery having received no treatment beforehand. Per the original methods: Clinicopathological groups supplied CDR3 differences that were used to build a distant-metastasis classifier for papillary thyroid cancer. TCRdb reanalyzed the PCR reads with MiXCR. TCRdb's processing, not the authors' own work, is the source of the V and J calls. The sample gives about 40,000 clones, about 10% of which show up once; around 25% is in the top ten.

The chain has TRBV11-1 and TRBJ1-2; D uncertain. This TCR came from a female donor with papillary thyroid cancer or a benign thyroid nodule (not recorded which). Some clones in this sample may be carry-over from other donors' samples. The sample taken for sequencing was blood. The CDR3 protein is CASSLSLQEIVGYGYTF. CDR3 nucleotides: TGTGCCAGCAGCTTGAGCCTTCAGGAAATAGTGGGCTATGGCTACACCTTC.